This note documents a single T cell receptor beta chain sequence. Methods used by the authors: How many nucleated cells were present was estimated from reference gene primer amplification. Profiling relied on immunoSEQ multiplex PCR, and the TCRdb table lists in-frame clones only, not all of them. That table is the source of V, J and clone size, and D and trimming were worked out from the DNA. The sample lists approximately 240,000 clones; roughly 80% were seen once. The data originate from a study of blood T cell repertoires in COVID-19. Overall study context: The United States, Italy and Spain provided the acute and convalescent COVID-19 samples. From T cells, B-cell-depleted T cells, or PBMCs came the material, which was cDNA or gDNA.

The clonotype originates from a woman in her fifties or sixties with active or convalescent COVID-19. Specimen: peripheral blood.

In nucleotides, the CDR3 is TGTGCCAGCAGCCAAGATAGGCGGGAGCCAGATACGCAGTATTTT. Translated: CASSQDRREPDTQYF. The chain uses TRBV3-1 (or the pseudogene TRBV3-2) and TRBJ2-3; TRBD2 aligns across 7 bases. CDR1 and CDR2 (germline): LGHDT, YNNKEL (reference sequence). This CDR3 comprises 15 residues. The V segment lost 0 bases and the J segment 4 bases; nucleotides outside the gene matches: 4.